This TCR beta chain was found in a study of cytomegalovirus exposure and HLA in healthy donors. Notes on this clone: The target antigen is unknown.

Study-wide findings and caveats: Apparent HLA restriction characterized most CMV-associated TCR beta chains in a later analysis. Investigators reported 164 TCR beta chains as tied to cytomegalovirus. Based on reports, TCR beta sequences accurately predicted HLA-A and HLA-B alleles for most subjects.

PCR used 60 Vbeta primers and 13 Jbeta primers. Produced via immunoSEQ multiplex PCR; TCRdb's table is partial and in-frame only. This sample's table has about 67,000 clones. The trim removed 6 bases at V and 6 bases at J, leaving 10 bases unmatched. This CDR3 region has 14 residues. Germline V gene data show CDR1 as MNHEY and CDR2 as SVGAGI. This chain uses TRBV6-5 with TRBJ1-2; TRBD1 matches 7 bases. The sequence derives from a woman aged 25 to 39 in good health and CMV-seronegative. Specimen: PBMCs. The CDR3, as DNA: TGTGCCAGCAGGCAACAGGGGAGTTGGGATGGCTACACCTTC. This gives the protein CASRQQGSWDGYTF.